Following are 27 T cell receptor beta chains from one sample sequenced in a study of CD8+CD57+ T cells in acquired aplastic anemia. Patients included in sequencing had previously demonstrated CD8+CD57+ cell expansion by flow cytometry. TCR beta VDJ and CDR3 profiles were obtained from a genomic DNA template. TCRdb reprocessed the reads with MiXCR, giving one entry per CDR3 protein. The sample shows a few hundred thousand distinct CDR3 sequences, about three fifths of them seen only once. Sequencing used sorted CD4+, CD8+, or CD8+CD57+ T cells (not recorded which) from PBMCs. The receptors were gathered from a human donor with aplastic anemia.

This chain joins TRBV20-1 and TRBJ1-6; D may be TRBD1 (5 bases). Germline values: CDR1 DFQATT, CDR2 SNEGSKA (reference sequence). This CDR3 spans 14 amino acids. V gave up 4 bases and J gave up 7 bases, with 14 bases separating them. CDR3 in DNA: TGCAGTGCTACGACCGGACACGAAAATTCACCCCTCCACTTT. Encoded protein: CSATTGHENSPLHF.

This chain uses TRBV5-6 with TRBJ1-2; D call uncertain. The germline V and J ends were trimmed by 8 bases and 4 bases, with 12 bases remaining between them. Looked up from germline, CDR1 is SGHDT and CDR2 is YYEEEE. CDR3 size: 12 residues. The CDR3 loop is CASSISVYGYTF. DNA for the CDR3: TGTGCCAGTAGTATCAGCGTCTATGGCTACACCTTC.

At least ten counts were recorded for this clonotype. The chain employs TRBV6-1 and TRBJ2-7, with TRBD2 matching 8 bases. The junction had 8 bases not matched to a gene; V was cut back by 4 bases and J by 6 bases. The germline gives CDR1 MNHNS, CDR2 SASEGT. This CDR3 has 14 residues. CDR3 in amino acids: CASSGGTSASEQYF. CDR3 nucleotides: TGTGCCAGCAGTGGTGGGACTAGTGCCTCCGAGCAGTACTTC.

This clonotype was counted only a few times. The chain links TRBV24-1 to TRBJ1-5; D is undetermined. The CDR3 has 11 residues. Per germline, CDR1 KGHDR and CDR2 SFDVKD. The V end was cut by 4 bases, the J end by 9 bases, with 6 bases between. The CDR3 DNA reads TGTGCCACCAGTGAGGGTGGGCCCCAGCATTTT. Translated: CATSEGGPQHF.

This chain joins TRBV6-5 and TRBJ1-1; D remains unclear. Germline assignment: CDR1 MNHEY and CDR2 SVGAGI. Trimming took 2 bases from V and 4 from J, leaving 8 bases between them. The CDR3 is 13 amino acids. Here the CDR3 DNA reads TGTGCCAGCAGTTACCGGGGAGGCACTGAAGCTTTCTTT. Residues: CASSYRGGTEAFF.

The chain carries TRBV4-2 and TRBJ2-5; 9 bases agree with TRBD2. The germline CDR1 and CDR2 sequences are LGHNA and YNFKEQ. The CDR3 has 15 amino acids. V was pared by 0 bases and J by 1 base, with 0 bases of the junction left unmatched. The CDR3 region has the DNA TGTGCCAGCAGCCAAGAGCGGGGGGGCCAAGAGACCCAGTACTTC. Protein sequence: CASSQERGGQETQYF.

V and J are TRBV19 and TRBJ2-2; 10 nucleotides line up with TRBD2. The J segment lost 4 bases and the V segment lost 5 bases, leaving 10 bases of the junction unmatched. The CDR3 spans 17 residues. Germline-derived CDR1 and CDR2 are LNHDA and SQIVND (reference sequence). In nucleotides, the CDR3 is TGTGCCAGTAGTGTTCCCGGGACTAGCGCAACCACCGGGGAGCTGTTTTTT. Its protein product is CASSVPGTSATTGELFF.

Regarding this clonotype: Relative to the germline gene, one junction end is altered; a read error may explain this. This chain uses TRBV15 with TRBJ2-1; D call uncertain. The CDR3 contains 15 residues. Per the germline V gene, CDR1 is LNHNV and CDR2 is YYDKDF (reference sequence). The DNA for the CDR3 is TGTGCCACCAGTAGAGAGCGTCAAGCCTCTAATGTGCAGTTCTTC. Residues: CATSRERQASNVQFF.

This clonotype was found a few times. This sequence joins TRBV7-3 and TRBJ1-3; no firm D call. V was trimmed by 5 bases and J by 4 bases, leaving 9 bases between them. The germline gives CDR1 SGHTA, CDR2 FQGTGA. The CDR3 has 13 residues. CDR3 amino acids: CASSLNGGNTIYF. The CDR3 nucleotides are TGTGCCAGCAGCCTAAATGGGGGAAACACCATATATTTT.

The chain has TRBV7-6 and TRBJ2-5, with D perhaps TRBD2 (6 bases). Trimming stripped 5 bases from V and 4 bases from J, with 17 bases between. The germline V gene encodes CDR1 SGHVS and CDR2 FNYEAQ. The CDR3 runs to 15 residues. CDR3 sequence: CASSAETRGRETQYF. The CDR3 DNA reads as TGTGCCAGCAGCGCGGAGACTAGGGGACGAGAGACCCAGTACTTC.

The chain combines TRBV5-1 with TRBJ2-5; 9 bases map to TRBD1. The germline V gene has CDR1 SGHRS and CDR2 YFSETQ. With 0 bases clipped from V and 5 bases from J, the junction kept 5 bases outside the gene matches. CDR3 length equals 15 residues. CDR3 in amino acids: CASSLAPDRGETQYF. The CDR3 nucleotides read TGCGCCAGCAGCTTGGCCCCGGACAGGGGTGAGACCCAGTACTTC.

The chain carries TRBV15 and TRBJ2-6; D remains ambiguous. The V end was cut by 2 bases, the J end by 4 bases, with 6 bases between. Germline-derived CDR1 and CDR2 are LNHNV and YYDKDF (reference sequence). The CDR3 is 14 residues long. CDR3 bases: TGTGCCACCAGCAGATCGACAGGGGCCAACGTCCTGACTTTC. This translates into CATSRSTGANVLTF.

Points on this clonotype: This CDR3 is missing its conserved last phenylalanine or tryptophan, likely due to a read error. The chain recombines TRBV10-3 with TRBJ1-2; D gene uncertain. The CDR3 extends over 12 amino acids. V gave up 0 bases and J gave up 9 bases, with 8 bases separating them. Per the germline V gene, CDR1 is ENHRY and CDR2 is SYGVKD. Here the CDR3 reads CAISESLNSYTS. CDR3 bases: TGTGCCATCAGTGAGTCCCTTAATAGCTACACCTCC.

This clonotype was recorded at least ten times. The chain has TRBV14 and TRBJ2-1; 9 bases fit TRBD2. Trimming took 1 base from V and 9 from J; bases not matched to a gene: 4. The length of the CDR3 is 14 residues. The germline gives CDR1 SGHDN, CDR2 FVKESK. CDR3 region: CASSQGTSVSEQFF. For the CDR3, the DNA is TGTGCCAGCAGCCAAGGGACTAGCGTTAGTGAGCAGTTCTTC.

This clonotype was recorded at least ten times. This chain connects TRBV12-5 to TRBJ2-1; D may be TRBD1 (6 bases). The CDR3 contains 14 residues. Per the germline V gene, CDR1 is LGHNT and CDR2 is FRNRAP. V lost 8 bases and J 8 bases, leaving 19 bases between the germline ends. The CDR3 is CASLSRGGGDEQFF. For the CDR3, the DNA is TGTGCTAGTTTATCGAGGGGTGGGGGCGATGAGCAGTTCTTC.

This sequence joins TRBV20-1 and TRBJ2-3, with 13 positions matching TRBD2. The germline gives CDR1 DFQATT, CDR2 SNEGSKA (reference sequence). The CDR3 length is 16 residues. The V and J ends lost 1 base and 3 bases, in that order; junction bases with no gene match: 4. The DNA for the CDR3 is TGCAGTGCTAGAGGCGGGACTAGCGGGATGACAGATACGCAGTATTTT. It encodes CSARGGTSGMTDTQYF.

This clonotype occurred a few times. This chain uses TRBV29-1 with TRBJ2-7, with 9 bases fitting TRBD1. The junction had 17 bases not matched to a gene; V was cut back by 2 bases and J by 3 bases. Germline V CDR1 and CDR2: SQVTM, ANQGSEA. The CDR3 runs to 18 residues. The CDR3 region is CSVELAPGQGLPSYEQYF. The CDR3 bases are TGCAGCGTTGAACTAGCCCCGGGACAGGGCCTCCCCAGCTACGAGCAGTACTTC.

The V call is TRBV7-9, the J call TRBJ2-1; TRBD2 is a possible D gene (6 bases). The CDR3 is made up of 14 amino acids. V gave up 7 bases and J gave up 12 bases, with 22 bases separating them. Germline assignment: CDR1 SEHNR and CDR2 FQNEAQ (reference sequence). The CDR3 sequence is CASTIAELTDTQFF. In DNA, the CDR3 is TGTGCCAGCACCATAGCGGAGCTCACAGATACGCAGTTCTTC.

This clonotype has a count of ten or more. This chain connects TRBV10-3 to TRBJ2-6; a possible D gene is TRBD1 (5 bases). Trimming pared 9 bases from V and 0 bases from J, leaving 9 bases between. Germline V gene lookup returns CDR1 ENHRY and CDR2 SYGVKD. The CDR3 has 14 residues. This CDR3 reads CAIRQGSGANVLTF. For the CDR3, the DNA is TGTGCCATAAGGCAGGGCTCTGGGGCCAACGTCCTGACTTTC.

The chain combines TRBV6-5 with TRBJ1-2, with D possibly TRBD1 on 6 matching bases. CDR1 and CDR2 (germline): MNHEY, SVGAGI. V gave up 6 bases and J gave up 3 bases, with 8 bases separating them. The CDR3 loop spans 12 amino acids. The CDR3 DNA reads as TGTGCCAGCAGAGGACAGCACTATGGCTACACCTTC. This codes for CASRGQHYGYTF.

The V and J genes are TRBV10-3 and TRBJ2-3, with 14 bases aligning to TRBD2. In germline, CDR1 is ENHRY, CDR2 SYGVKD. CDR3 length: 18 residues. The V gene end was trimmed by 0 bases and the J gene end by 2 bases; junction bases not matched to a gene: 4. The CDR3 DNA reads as TGTGCCATCAGTGAGTCGACGGGACTAGCGGGGGACACAGATACGCAGTATTTT. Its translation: CAISESTGLAGDTDTQYF.

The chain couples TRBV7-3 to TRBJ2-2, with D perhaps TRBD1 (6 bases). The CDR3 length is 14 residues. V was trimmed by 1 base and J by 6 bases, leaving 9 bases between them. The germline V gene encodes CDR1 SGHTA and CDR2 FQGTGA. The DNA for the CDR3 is TGTGCCAGCAGCTTAAACAGGGACGCCGGGGAGCTGTTTTTT. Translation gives CASSLNRDAGELFF. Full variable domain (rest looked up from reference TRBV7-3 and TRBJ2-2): GAGVSQTPSNKVTEKGKYVELRCDPISGHTALYWYRQSLGQGPEFLIYFQGTGAADDSGLPNDRFFAVRPEGSVSTLKIQRTERGDSAVYLCASSLNRDAGELFFGEGSRLTVL.

The CDR3 is CAISEPGNTEAFF. As DNA, the CDR3 is TGTGCCATCAGTGAGCCAGGGAACACTGAAGCTTTCTTT. The chain is built from TRBV10-3 and TRBJ1-1; D remains ambiguous. Germline assignment: CDR1 ENHRY and CDR2 SYGVKD. This CDR3 has 13 amino acids. The V gene lost 2 bases and the J gene lost 1 base, with 5 bases spanning the gap.

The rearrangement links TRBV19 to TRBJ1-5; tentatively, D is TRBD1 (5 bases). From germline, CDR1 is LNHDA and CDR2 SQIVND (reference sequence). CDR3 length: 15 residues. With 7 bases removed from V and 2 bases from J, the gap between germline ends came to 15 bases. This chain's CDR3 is CASTPLWDRNQPQHF. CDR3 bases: TGTGCCAGTACCCCGCTCTGGGACCGCAATCAGCCCCAGCATTTT.

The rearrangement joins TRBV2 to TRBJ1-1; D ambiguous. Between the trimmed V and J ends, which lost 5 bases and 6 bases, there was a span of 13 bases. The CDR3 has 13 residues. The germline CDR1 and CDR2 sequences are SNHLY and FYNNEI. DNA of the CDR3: TGTGCCAGCAGTCGAACGATCACTTCTGAAGCTTTCTTT. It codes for CASSRTITSEAFF.

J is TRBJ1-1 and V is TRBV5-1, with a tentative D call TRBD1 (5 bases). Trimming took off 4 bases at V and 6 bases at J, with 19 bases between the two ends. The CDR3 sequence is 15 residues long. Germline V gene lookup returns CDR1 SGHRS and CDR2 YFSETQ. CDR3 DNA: TGCGCCAGCAGCCCCTCCGCAGGGAATTTCGCTGAAGCTTTCTTT. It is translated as CASSPSAGNFAEAFF.

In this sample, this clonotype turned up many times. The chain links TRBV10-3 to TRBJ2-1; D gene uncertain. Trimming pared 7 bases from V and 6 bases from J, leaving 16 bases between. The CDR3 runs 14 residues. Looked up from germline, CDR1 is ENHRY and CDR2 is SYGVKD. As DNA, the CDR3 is TGTGCCATCAAAACTACGGGCGGCGGCAATGAGCAGTTCTTC. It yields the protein CAIKTTGGGNEQFF.